This TCR beta chain was profiled in a study of long-term antiretroviral therapy in people with HIV. Study-wide findings and caveats: Drawn between about 2003 and 2017, the blood was possibly obtained under older ART regimens. Those clones which expanded before ART made up the dominant part of the repertoire at all time points.

Turning to this clone: Antigen specificity is unknown.

Survey-level immunoSEQ v3.0 assays were run. Sequenced by immunoSEQ multiplex PCR; TCRdb stores in-frame clones only, minus some. Among under 50,000 clones listed, approximately 86% were seen once. The clonotype originates from a woman aged 18-30 years with HIV. The starting material was unsorted PBMCs, obtained just before starting antiretroviral therapy.

The CDR3 sequence is CASSPLAGGRTGELFF. The DNA for the CDR3 is TGTGCCAGCAGCCCTTTAGCGGGAGGGCGGACCGGGGAGCTGTTTTTT. The rearrangement uses TRBV4-2 and TRBJ2-2; 11 bases map to TRBD2. With 4 bases clipped from V and 5 bases from J, the junction kept 6 bases outside the gene matches. Germline V gene sequence: CDR1 LGHNA, CDR2 YNFKEQ. The CDR3 extends over 16 amino acids.